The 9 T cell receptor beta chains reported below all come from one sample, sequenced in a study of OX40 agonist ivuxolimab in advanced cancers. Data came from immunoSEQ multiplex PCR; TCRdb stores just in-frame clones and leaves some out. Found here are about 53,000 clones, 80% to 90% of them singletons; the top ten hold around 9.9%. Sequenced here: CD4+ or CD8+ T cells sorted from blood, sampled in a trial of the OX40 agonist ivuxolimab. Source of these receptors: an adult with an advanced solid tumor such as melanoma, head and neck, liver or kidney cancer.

CDR3 in DNA: TGTGCCAGCAGCCCCAGACTAGCGATCTCCTACGAGCAGTACTTC. This translates into CASSPRLAISYEQYF. J is TRBJ2-7 and V is TRBV7-8; TRBD2 agrees at 8 bases. CDR3 length: 15 amino acids. Trimming took 5 bases from V and 0 from J; bases not matched to a gene: 6. The germline V gene has CDR1 SGHVS and CDR2 FQNEAQ.

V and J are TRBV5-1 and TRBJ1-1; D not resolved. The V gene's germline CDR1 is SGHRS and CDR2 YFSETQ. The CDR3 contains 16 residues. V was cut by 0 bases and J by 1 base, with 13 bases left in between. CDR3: CASSLASVRWNTEAFF. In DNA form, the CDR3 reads TGCGCCAGCAGCTTGGCTTCTGTCAGGTGGAACACTGAAGCTTTCTTT.

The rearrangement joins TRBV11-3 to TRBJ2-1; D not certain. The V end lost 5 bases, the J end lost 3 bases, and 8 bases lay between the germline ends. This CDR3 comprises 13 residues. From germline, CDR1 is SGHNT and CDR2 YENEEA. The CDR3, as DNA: TGTGCCAGCAGCCTTAATGTCTACAATGAGCAGTTCTTC. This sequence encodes CASSLNVYNEQFF.

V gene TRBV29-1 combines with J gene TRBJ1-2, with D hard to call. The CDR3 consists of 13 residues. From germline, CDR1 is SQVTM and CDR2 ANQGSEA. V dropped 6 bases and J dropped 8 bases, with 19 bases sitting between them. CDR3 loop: CSVWEQPLGGYTF. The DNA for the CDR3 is TGCAGCGTGTGGGAGCAGCCCTTAGGGGGCTACACCTTC.

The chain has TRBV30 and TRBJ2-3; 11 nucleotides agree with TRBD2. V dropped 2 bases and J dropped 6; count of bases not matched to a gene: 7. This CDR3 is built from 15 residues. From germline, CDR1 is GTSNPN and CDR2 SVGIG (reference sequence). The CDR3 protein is CAWSLLAGEGDTQYF. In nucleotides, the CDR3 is TGTGCCTGGAGTTTACTAGCGGGAGAGGGTGATACGCAGTATTTT.

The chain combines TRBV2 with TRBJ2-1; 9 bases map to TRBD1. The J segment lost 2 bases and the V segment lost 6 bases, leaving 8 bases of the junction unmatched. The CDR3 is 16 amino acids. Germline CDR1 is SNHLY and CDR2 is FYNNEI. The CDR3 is CASSVQGAGAYNEQFF. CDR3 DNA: TGTGCCAGCAGCGTACAGGGGGCGGGCGCCTACAATGAGCAGTTCTTC.

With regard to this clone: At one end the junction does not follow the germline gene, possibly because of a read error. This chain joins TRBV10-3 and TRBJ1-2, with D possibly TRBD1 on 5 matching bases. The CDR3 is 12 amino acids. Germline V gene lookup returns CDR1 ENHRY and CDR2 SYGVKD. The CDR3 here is CAISDVPGPDLF. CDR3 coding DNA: TGTGCCATCAGTGATGTCCCGGGACCCGATCTCTTC.

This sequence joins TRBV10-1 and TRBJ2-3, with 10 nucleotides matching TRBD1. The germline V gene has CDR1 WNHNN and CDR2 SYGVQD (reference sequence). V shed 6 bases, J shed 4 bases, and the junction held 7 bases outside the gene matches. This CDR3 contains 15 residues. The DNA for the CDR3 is TGCGCCAGCAGCCGCGGGACAGGGGCTGCAGATACGCAGTATTTT. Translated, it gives CASSRGTGAADTQYF.

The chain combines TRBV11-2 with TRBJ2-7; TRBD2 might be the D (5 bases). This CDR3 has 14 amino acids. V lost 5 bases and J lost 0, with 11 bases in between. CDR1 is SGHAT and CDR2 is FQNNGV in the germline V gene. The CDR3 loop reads CASSPGSISYEQYF. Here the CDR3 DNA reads TGTGCCAGCAGCCCGGGATCGATCTCCTACGAGCAGTACTTC.